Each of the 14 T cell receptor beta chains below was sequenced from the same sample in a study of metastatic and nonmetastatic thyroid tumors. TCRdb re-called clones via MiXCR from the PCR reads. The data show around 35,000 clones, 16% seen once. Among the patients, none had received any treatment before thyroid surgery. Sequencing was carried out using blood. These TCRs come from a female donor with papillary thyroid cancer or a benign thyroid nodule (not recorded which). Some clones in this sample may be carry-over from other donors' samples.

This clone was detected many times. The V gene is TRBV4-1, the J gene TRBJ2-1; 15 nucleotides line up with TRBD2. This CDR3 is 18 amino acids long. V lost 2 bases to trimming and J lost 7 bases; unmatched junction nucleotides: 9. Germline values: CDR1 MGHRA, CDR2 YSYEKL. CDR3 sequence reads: CASSQHVPGLAGGNEQFF. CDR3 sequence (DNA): TGCGCCAGCAGCCAACACGTCCCGGGACTAGCGGGAGGAAATGAGCAGTTCTTC.

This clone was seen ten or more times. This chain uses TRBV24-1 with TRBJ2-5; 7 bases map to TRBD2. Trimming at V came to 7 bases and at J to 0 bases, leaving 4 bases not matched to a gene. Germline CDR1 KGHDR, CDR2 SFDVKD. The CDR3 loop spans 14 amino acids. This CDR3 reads CATSPTSDQETQYF. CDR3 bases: TGTGCCACCAGCCCCACTAGCGACCAAGAGACCCAGTACTTC.

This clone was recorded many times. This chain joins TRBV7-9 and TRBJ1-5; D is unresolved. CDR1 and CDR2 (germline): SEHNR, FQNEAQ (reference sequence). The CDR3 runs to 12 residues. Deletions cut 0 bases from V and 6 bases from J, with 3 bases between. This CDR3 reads CASSLAGQPQHF. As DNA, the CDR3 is TGTGCCAGCAGCTTAGCGGGTCAGCCCCAGCATTTT. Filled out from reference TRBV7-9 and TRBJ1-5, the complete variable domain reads DTGVSQNPRHKITKRGQNVTFRCDPISEHNRLYWYRQTLGQGPEFLTYFQNEAQLEKSRLLSDRFSAERPKGSFSTLEIQRTEQGDSAMYLCASSLAGQPQHFGDGTRLSIL.

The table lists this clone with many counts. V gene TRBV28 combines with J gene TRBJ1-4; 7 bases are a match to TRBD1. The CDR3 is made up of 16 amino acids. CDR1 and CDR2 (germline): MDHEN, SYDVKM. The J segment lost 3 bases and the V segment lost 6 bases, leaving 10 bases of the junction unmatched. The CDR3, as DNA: TGTGCCAGCAGCCGGGACAGCTTGGTAGCTAATGAAAAACTGTTTTTT. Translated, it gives CASSRDSLVANEKLFF.

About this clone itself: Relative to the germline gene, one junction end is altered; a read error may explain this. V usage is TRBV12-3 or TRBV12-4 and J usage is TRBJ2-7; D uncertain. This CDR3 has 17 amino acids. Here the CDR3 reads CASSFGIWGKIPYEQCF. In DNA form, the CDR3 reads TGTGCCAGCAGTTTTGGGATCTGGGGTAAGATACCCTACGAGCAGTGCTTC.

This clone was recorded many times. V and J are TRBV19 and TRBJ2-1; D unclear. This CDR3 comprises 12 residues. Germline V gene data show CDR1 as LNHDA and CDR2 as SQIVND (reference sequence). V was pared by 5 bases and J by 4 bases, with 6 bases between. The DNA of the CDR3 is TGTGCCAGTAGTGAGGAGTACAATGAGCAGTTCTTC. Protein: CASSEEYNEQFF.

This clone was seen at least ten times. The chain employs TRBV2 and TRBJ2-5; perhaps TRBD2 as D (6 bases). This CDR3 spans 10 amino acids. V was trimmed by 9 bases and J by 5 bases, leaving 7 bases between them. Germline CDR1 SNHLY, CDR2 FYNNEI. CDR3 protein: CARSGETQYF. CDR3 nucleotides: TGTGCCAGGAGCGGGGAGACCCAGTACTTC.

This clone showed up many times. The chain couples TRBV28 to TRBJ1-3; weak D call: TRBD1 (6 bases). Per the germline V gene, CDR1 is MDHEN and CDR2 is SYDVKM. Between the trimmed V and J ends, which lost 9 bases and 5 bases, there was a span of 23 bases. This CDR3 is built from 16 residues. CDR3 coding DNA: TGTGCCAGTAAAACCCGAGGGGGTGAGTCCCGAAACACCATATATTTT. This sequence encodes CASKTRGGESRNTIYF. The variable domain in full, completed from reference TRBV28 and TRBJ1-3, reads DVKVTQSSRYLVKRTGEKVFLECVQDMDHENMFWYRQDPGLGLRLIYFSYDVKMKEKGDIPEGYSVSREKKERFSLILESASTNQTSMYLCASKTRGGESRNTIYFGEGSWLTVV.

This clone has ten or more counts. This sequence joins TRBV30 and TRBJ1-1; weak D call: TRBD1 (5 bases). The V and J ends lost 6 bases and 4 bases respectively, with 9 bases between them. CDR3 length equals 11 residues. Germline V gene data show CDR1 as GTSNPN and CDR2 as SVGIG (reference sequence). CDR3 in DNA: TGTGCCTGCGCAGGGTCCACTGAAGCTTTCTTT. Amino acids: CACAGSTEAFF.

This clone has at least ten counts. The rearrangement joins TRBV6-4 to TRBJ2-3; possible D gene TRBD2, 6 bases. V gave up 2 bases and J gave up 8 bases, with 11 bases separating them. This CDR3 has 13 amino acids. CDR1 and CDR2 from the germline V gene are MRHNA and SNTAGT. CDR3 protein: CASSDSPEGTQYF. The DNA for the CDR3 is TGTGCCAGCAGTGACAGCCCGGAGGGTACGCAGTATTTT.

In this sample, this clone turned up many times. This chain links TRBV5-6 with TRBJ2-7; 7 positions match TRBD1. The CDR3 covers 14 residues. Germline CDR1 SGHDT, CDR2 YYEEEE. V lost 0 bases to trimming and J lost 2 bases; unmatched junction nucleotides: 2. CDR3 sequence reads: CASSLGTGPYEQYF. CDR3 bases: TGTGCCAGCAGCTTGGGGACAGGCCCCTACGAGCAGTACTTC.

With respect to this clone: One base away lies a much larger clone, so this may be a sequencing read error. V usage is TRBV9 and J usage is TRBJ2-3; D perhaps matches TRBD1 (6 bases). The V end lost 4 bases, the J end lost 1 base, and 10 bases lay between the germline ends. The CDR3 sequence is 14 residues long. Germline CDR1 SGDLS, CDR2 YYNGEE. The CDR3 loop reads CASSLTGGTDTQYF. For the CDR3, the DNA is TGTGCCAGCAGCTTGACAGGTGGCACAGATACGCAGTATTTT. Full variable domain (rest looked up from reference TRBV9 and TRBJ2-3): DSGVTQTPKHLITATGQRVTLRCSPRSGDLSVYWYQQSLDQGLQFLIQYYNGEERAKGNILERFSAQQFPDLHSELNLSSLELGDSALYFCASSLTGGTDTQYFGPGTRLTVL.

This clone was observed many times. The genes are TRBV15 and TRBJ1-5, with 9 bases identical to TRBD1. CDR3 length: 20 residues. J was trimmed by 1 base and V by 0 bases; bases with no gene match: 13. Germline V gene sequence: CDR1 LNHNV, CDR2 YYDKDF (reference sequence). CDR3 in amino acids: CATSRDLGTGTVKSNQPQHF. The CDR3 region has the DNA TGTGCCACCAGCAGAGACCTCGGGACAGGGACCGTGAAAAGCAATCAGCCCCAGCATTTT.

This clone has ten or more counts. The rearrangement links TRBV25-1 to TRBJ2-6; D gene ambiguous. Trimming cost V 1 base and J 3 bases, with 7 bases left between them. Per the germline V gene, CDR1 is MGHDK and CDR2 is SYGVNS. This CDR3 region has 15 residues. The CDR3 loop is CASSEWGGGANVLTF. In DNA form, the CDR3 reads TGTGCCAGCAGTGAATGGGGTGGTGGGGCCAACGTCCTGACTTTC. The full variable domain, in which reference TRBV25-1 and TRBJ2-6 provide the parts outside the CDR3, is EADIYQTPRYLVIGTGKKITLECSQTMGHDKMYWYQQDPGMELHLIHYSYGVNSTEKGDLSSESTVSRIRTEHFPLTLESARPSHTSQYLCASSEWGGGANVLTFGAGSRLTVL.